Each of the 7 T cell receptor beta chains below was sequenced from the same sample in a study of blood T cell repertoires in COVID-19. Repertoires were generated with immunoSEQ multiplex PCR, while TCRdb's copy carries only in-frame clones and drops some. The sample carries about 78,000 clones, less than 95% recorded once. Sequencing was carried out using peripheral blood. The receptors were gathered from a woman aged 50 to 60 in a cohort sampled during active COVID-19.

The V call is TRBV21-1, the J call TRBJ2-3; TRBD2, the D gene given by the table, was not confirmed from the DNA. TRBV21-1 is marked as a pseudogene. The CDR3 has 12 residues. CDR3 sequence (DNA): TGTGCCAGCAGCTCCTCTTCAGATACGCAGTATTTT. Encoded protein: CASSSSSDTQYF.

The V and J genes are TRBV2 and TRBJ2-3, with 13 bases fitting TRBD2. Germline trimming cut 5 bases from V and 3 bases from J; bases unmatched to any gene: 5. CDR1 is SNHLY, CDR2 FYNNEI, per germline. The length of the CDR3 is 16 residues. The CDR3 bases are TGTGCCAGCAGTCCACTAGCGGGAGGGGAGACAGATACGCAGTATTTT. This translates into CASSPLAGGETDTQYF.

This chain joins TRBV5-1 and TRBJ2-7; D unresolved. The CDR3 length is 12 residues. Trimming shortened V by 0 bases and J by 7 bases, and 8 bases separated the two germline ends. Germline V gene lookup returns CDR1 SGHRS and CDR2 YFSETQ. The CDR3 reads CASSLAPQEQYF. The CDR3 nucleotides read TGCGCCAGCAGCTTGGCTCCACAAGAGCAGTACTTC.

The chain is built from TRBV6-6 and TRBJ2-3; no clear D gene. The V and J ends lost 10 bases and 4 bases respectively, with 15 bases between them. The CDR3 is made up of 13 amino acids. Germline V lookup: CDR1 MNHNY, CDR2 SVGAGI (reference sequence). CDR3 DNA sequence: TGTGCCACCGCACTCGGGTCGGCAGATACGCAGTATTTT. It yields the protein CATALGSADTQYF.

The chain joins TRBV18 to TRBJ2-1; the match to TRBD2 covers 9 bases. The V segment lost 2 bases and the J segment 6 bases; nucleotides outside the gene matches: 11. CDR3 length equals 17 residues. Per the germline V gene, CDR1 is KGHSH and CDR2 is LQKENI. The CDR3 nucleotides are TGTGCCAGCTCACCAAAGGGACTAGCCCGAGCAGTCAATGAGCAGTTCTTC. As protein: CASSPKGLARAVNEQFF.

The chain employs TRBV18 and TRBJ2-5; 9 nucleotides match TRBD1. CDR3 size: 14 residues. V gave up 4 bases and J gave up 5 bases; unmatched junction bases: 5. CDR1 and CDR2 from the germline V gene are KGHSH and LQKENI. The CDR3 DNA reads TGTGCCAGCTCACTGGACAGGGGCGGCGAGACCCAGTACTTC. It codes for CASSLDRGGETQYF.

This chain connects TRBV7-3 to TRBJ1-2; a weak D match, TRBD1 (5 bases). This CDR3 is 16 amino acids long. Trimming stripped 5 bases from V and 1 base from J, with 17 bases between. The germline V gene encodes CDR1 SGHTA and CDR2 FQGTGA. Here the CDR3 reads CASSPGGGHLNYGYTF. The CDR3 DNA reads TGTGCCAGCAGCCCCGGGGGAGGACACCTTAACTATGGCTACACCTTC.